What follows describes a single TCR beta chain. The antigen is not known. The record originates from a study of T cells expressing NK-cell markers. Study observations and caveats: The CD3+CD56-NKG2C+ fraction of a handful of donors was likewise dominated by these clonotypes. Six donors carried dominant NKG2C+ clonotypes that made up roughly 1.0-8% of their CD8+ T cells.

Germline CDR1 and CDR2: LNHDA and SQIVND (reference sequence). The CDR3 totals 11 residues. 5'RACE template switching with UMIs generated TCR beta cDNA. TCRdb reprocessed the 5' RACE reads and keeps a single row for each CDR3 protein, giving no DNA. The sample has almost 450,000 distinct CDR3 sequences. The chain combines TRBV19 with TRBJ2-3. The sequence derives from a woman between 18 and 70 years old in good health. Sequencing input: blood T cells: a sorted CD56 or NKG2C T cell subset, CD4+ or CD8+ T cells, or bulk PBMC T cells (not recorded which). This CDR3 reads CASTNTDTQYF. Looking up the rest from reference TRBV19 and TRBJ2-3 gives the full variable domain: DGGITQSPKYLFRKEGQNVTLSCEQNLNHDAMYWYRQDPGQGLRLIYYSQIVNDFQKGDIAEGYSVSREKKESFPLTVTSAQKNPTAFYLCASTNTDTQYFGPGTRLTVL.